This entry concerns a single T cell receptor (beta chain). The data were taken from a study of monozygotic twins with inflammatory bowel disease. Reprocessing the 5' RACE reads, TCRdb reports a single entry for every CDR3 protein and omits DNA. Reported are some 150,000 distinct CDR3 sequences; the ten largest clones contain about 1.2%. This CDR3 has 14 residues. Germline V gene lookup returns CDR1 MNHNS and CDR2 SASEGT. This TCR came from a human donor with ulcerative colitis or Crohn's disease, or a healthy co-twin of an affected twin (not recorded which). What was sequenced was blood. The genes are TRBV6-1 and TRBJ1-1; there is no DNA to check the TCRdb D call of TRBD1. The CDR3 loop is CASSEAGQNTEAFF.